This T cell receptor (beta chain) comes out of a study of blood T cell repertoires in COVID-19. The CDR3 has 15 residues. J gave up 5 bases and V 2 bases, and 7 bases lay outside the gene matches. Germline V gene lookup returns CDR1 LGHDT and CDR2 YNNKEL (reference sequence). Clones were sequenced by immunoSEQ multiplex PCR, and TCRdb holds only the in-frame ones, with some missing. The sample shows 45,000 to 55,000 clones, over 80% of them seen only once. V usage is TRBV3-1 (or the pseudogene TRBV3-2) and J usage is TRBJ1-1; 8 nucleotides align to TRBD1. Sequenced input: peripheral blood. This sequence was found in a human donor in a cohort sampled during active COVID-19. Written as DNA, the CDR3 is TGTGCCAGCAGCCAAACCCAGGGGGCGGGGACTGAAGCTTTCTTT. It encodes CASSQTQGAGTEAFF.